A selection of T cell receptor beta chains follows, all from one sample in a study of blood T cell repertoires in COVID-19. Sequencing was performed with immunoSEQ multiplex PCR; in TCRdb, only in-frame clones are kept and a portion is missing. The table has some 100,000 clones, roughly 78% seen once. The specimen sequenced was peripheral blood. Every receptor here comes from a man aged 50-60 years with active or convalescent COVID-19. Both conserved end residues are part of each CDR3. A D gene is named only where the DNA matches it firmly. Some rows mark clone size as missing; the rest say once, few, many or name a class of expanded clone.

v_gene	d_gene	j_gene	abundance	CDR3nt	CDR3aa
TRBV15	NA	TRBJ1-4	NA	TGTGCCACCAGCAGAGGAGGACAGCTAAATGAAAAACTGTTTTTT	CATSRGGQLNEKLFF
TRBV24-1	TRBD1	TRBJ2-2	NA	TGTGCCACCAGTAGGACAGGACCAACCGGGGAGCTGTTTTTT	CATSRTGPTGELFF
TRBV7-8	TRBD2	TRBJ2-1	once	TGTGCCAGCAGCCGCCCCGCGGGGGTCTCCTACAATGAGCAGTTCTTC	CASSRPAGVSYNEQFF
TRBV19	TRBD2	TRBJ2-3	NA	TGTGCCAGTCGGACTAGCGGGGGAGCGAGGGATACGCAGTATTTT	CASRTSGGARDTQYF
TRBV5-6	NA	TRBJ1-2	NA	TGTGCCAGCTCCACAATGGCTTTGTTAAACTATGGCTACACCTTC	CASSTMALLNYGYTF
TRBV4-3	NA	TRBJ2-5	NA	TGCGCCAGCAGCCAAGGCTCCCCAGCGGGCCTCCAAGAGACCCAGTACTTC	CASSQGSPAGLQETQYF
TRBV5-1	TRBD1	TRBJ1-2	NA	TGCGCCAGCAGCTTGGGGGACAGGTTCGATAATGTAAGAGGCTACACCTTC	CASSLGDRFDNVRGYTF
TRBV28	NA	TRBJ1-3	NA	TGTGCCAGCAGTTTACCGGCGGGGGGTTCTGGAAACACCATATATTTT	CASSLPAGGSGNTIYF
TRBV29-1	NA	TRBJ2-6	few	TGCAGCGTGAAGACAGGTACTGGGGCCAACGTCCTGACTTTC	CSVKTGTGANVLTF
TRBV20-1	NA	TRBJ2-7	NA	TGCAGTGCTAGTCGTAGCTCCTACGAGCAGTACTTC	CSASRSSYEQYF
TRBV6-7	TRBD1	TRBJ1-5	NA	TGTGCCAGCAGTGGACAGGGGCAGCCCCAGCATTTT	CASSGQGQPQHF
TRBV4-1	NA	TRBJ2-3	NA	TGCGCCAGCAGCCAAGCAAATCAGGGGCTGGGCACAGATACGCAGTATTTT	CASSQANQGLGTDTQYF
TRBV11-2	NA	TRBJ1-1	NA	TGTGCCAGCAGCTTAGATCCTAGCTTGAACACTGAAGCTTTCTTT	CASSLDPSLNTEAFF
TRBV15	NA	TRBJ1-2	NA	TGTGCCACCAGCAGAGAGGGGGGGCAGAGCTATGGCTACACCTTC	CATSREGGQSYGYTF
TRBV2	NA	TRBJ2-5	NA	TGTGCCAGCAGCGAGGTGATTAGCGTGGAGACCCAGTACTTC	CASSEVISVETQYF
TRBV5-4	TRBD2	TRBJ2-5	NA	TGTGCCAGCAGCCCAGGGACTAGCGGGGGGGCGCGGGAGACCCAGTACTTC	CASSPGTSGGARETQYF
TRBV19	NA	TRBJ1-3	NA	TGTGCCAGTAGTATGCGGGGTCTAAGCTCTGGAAACACCATATATTTT	CASSMRGLSSGNTIYF
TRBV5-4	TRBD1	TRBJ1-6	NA	TGTGCCAGCAGCTTGGGAGTCGACAGGGTGGGCAATTCACCCCTCCACTTT	CASSLGVDRVGNSPLHF
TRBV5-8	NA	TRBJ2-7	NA	TGTGCCAGCAGCTTGTTTTTCGGCGAGCAGTACTTC	CASSLFFGEQYF
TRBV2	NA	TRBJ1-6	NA	TGTGCCAGCACCCTCCTACAGGGTGGTAATTCACCCCTCCACTTT	CASTLLQGGNSPLHF
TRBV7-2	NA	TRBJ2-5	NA	TGTGCCAGCAGCTTAAACAGGGAGACCCAGTACTTC	CASSLNRETQYF